This paragraph covers one TCR beta chain sequence. The record originates from a study of blood T cells in healthy people across ages. V lost 0 bases to trimming and J lost 0 bases, with 10 bases between them. CDR3 length equals 16 residues. From germline, CDR1 is LGHDT and CDR2 YNNKEL (reference sequence). Alongside a J-beta primer mix, a sample-barcoded 5' primer served in a second PCR lasting 7 to 11 cycles. MiXCR, run by TCRdb on the 5' RACE reads, gives a single entry per CDR3 protein. The repertoire consists of about 1.8 million distinct CDR3 sequences, with around 50% occurring once and the leading ten covering approximately 2.1%.

The receptor was isolated from a woman between 40 and 50 years old in good health. The chain recombines TRBV3-1 with TRBJ2-3; D ambiguous. Sequenced: blood. Here the CDR3 reads CASSQDEESSTDTQYF. The CDR3, as DNA: TGTGCCAGCAGCCAAGATGAGGAGTCTAGCACAGATACGCAGTATTTT.